A single sample gave rise to the 31 T cell receptor beta chains below, sequenced in a study of T cells in Graves' hyperthyroidism and ophthalmopathy. TCR beta CDR3 regions were amplified from RNA transcripts. A set of HTBI primers served as the primers for a first-round RT-PCR of the TCR CDR3. MiXCR, run by TCRdb on the multiplex PCR reads, gives a single entry per CDR3 protein. The sample has approximately 500,000 distinct CDR3 sequences; 35% to 55% are singletons. The sequenced sample consisted of peripheral blood or thyroid tissue (not recorded which). The receptors come from a woman between 18 and 29 years old with Graves' hyperthyroidism.

CDR3 amino acids: CASSFPMAGGQPQHF. CDR3 sequence (DNA): TGTGCCAGCAGTTTCCCTATGGCCGGTGGGCAGCCCCAGCATTTT. The chain carries TRBV2 and TRBJ1-5; D uncertain. Looked up from germline, CDR1 is SNHLY and CDR2 is FYNNEI. The CDR3 extends over 15 amino acids. V was cut by 5 bases and J by 7 bases, with 18 bases left in between.

Note on this clonotype: The junction and the germline gene differ at one end; a read error may be behind it. The J gene is TRBJ2-7, the V gene TRBV4-2; 11 nucleotides agree with TRBD2. Germline V lookup: CDR1 LGHNA, CDR2 YNFKEQ. The CDR3 covers 17 residues. The CDR3 coding sequence is TGTGCCAGCAGCCAAGATTGGGGACTAGCGGTTACCTACGAGCGGTACTTC. This sequence encodes CASSQDWGLAVTYERYF.

This sequence joins TRBV7-3 and TRBJ2-1, with D possibly being TRBD2 (6 bases). The germline V gene encodes CDR1 SGHTA and CDR2 FQGTGA. There are 14 residues in the CDR3. V dropped 2 bases and J dropped 7 bases, with 12 bases sitting between them. The CDR3 is CASSLEFAGNEQFF. The CDR3 DNA reads TGTGCCAGCAGCTTAGAATTTGCGGGAAATGAGCAGTTCTTC.

V gene TRBV20-1 combines with J gene TRBJ1-5, with D perhaps TRBD1 (5 bases). CDR1 is DFQATT and CDR2 is SNEGSKA in the germline V gene (reference sequence). V shed 3 bases and J shed 7 bases, with 13 bases lying between them. CDR3 length: 13 amino acids. As DNA, the CDR3 is TGCAGTGCTAGTGCTTTCGGGGGGCAGCCCCAGCATTTT. Amino acids: CSASAFGGQPQHF.

This clonotype was counted ten times or more. The V call is TRBV9, the J call TRBJ1-3; TRBD1 is a possible D gene (6 bases). The CDR3 has 15 residues. The germline V gene encodes CDR1 SGDLS and CDR2 YYNGEE. The V gene lost 4 bases and the J gene lost 0 bases, with 11 bases spanning the gap. The chain's CDR3 is CASSSTGLSGNTIYF. The CDR3 region has the DNA TGTGCCAGCAGCTCTACAGGGCTCTCTGGAAACACCATATATTTT. The variable domain in full, completed from reference TRBV9 and TRBJ1-3, reads DSGVTQTPKHLITATGQRVTLRCSPRSGDLSVYWYQQSLDQGLQFLIQYYNGEERAKGNILERFSAQQFPDLHSELNLSSLELGDSALYFCASSSTGLSGNTIYFGEGSWLTVV.

This clonotype was observed at least ten times. This chain links TRBV12-3 or TRBV12-4 with TRBJ1-1; TRBD1 agrees at 7 bases. The V gene end was trimmed by 4 bases and the J gene end by 3 bases; junction bases not matched to a gene: 8. The CDR3 loop spans 15 amino acids. The CDR3 region is CASSSTGTVDTEAFF. In DNA form, the CDR3 reads TGTGCCAGCAGTTCTACCGGGACAGTGGACACTGAAGCTTTCTTT.

This clonotype was counted between two and nine times. This chain connects TRBV14 to TRBJ2-3; a weak D match, TRBD2 (6 bases). The germline gives CDR1 SGHDN, CDR2 FVKESK. This CDR3 is built from 15 residues. The ends were cut back, 1 base at V and 3 bases at J, with 11 bases in the middle. The CDR3 region has the DNA TGTGCCAGCAGCCAAGGAGTAGCGGCTACAGATACGCAGTATTTT. Translation: CASSQGVAATDTQYF.

This chain connects TRBV10-3 to TRBJ1-6, with 8 bases lining up with TRBD1. V gave up 5 bases and J gave up 6 bases; unmatched junction bases: 3. The CDR3 loop spans 14 amino acids. Germline CDR1 ENHRY, CDR2 SYGVKD. The CDR3 protein is CAISLTGVNSPLHF. CDR3 DNA sequence: TGTGCCATCAGTTTGACAGGGGTTAATTCACCCCTCCACTTT.

The genes are TRBV7-2 and TRBJ1-2; D not resolved. Per germline, CDR1 SGHTA and CDR2 FQGNSA. Deletions cut 6 bases from V and 8 bases from J, with 16 bases between. CDR3 length equals 13 residues. The CDR3 sequence: CASRRVPLAGYTF. The CDR3 bases are TGTGCCAGCAGACGGGTGCCACTAGCGGGCTACACCTTC. Supplemented by reference TRBV7-2 and TRBJ1-2, the full variable domain reads GAGVSQSPSNKVTEKGKDVELRCDPISGHTALYWYRQSLGQGLEFLIYFQGNSAPDKSGLPSDRFSAERTGGSVSTLTIQRTQQEDSAVYLCASRRVPLAGYTFGSGTRLTVV.

This clonotype was seen a handful of times. The rearrangement links TRBV15 to TRBJ2-1; TRBD1 aligns across 7 bases. The CDR3 is 16 residues long. After removal of 0 bases from V and 9 bases from J, the junction contained 11 bases not matched to a gene. Germline assignment: CDR1 LNHNV and CDR2 YYDKDF (reference sequence). The DNA of the CDR3 is TGTGCCACCAGCAGAGATGCCGAGACAGGGTTCCTTGAGCAGTTCTTC. It is translated as CATSRDAETGFLEQFF.

This clonotype occurred many times. J is TRBJ1-5 and V is TRBV20-1; D unclear. CDR3 length: 12 amino acids. Deletions cut 3 bases from V and 5 bases from J, with 8 bases between. Germline CDR1 reads DFQATT; CDR2 reads SNEGSKA (reference sequence). The CDR3 spells CSASISDQPQHF. As DNA, the CDR3 is TGCAGTGCTAGCATATCAGATCAGCCCCAGCATTTT.

Concerning this clonotype itself: A read error may explain this, as a much larger clone is one base away. The chain joins TRBV5-5 to TRBJ2-5; D is possibly TRBD2 (6 bases). There are 15 residues in the CDR3. Germline assignment: CDR1 SGHKS and CDR2 YYEKEE (reference sequence). The CDR3 here is CACSFGRGFQETQYF. DNA of the CDR3: TGTGCCTGCAGCTTTGGGCGGGGATTTCAAGAGACCCAGTACTTC.

In its sample, this clonotype was seen once. The chain carries TRBV30 and TRBJ2-5; a possible D gene is TRBD2 (5 bases). The DNA end lines up better with TRBJ2-1; the J call may be wrong. The CDR3 is made up of 11 amino acids. From germline, CDR1 is GTSNPN and CDR2 SVGIG (reference sequence). The CDR3 is CAWSRSGSQFF. The CDR3 DNA reads as TGTGCCTGGAGTCGCTCGGGATCCCAGTTCTTC.

This clonotype came up many times. This chain links TRBV4-1 with TRBJ2-7; D not resolved. The germline V gene encodes CDR1 MGHRA and CDR2 YSYEKL. The V gene lost 0 bases and the J gene lost 3 bases, with 6 bases spanning the gap. The CDR3 has 13 residues. The CDR3 region is CASSQEPLYEQYF. In DNA form, the CDR3 reads TGCGCCAGCAGCCAAGAACCTCTCTACGAGCAGTACTTC.

Concerning this clonotype: Sequence at one end of the junction differs from germline and may be a read error. The CDR3 coding sequence is TGTGCCACCGCACCTAACTCTAGGGCCAACGTCCTGACTTTC. Protein: CATAPNSRANVLTF. V gene TRBV24-1 combines with J gene TRBJ2-6; D is unresolved. The CDR3 totals 14 residues. Germline lookup yields CDR1 KGHDR and CDR2 SFDVKD.

This clonotype has a count of ten or more. The chain is built from TRBV7-6 and TRBJ1-1, with D hard to call. The CDR3 contains 13 residues. Trimming removed 2 bases from V and 7 bases from J, with 11 bases in between. CDR1 and CDR2 from the germline V gene are SGHVS and FNYEAQ. The CDR3 here is CASSLSEVNEAFF. CDR3 nucleotides: TGTGCCAGCAGCTTAAGCGAAGTAAATGAAGCTTTCTTT.

This clonotype was found many times. The V call is TRBV27, the J call TRBJ1-5; TRBD1 matches 7 bases. The V gene's germline CDR1 is MNHEY and CDR2 SMNVEV (reference sequence). The junction had 5 bases not matched to a gene; V was cut back by 5 bases and J by 7 bases. This CDR3 spans 13 amino acids. The CDR3 region is CASSRDSSQPQHF. The CDR3 coding sequence is TGTGCCAGCAGTAGGGACAGTTCCCAGCCCCAGCATTTT.

In this sample, this clonotype turned up many times. The chain couples TRBV12-3 or TRBV12-4 to TRBJ2-7, with a possible D match to TRBD2 (5 bases). V lost 6 bases and J 9 bases, leaving 18 bases between the germline ends. CDR3 length: 13 residues. The CDR3 loop reads CASSFAVIAGQYF. The CDR3 bases are TGTGCCAGCAGCTTCGCGGTGATCGCGGGGCAGTACTTC.

The chain combines TRBV7-2 with TRBJ2-7, with 7 bases fitting TRBD2. There are 13 residues in the CDR3. CDR1 and CDR2 (germline): SGHTA, FQGNSA. Trimming took 1 base from V and 6 from J; bases not matched to a gene: 3. In DNA form, the CDR3 reads TGTGCCAGCAGCTTAGGGTCGGGAGGCGAGCAGTACTTC. Protein sequence: CASSLGSGGEQYF.

This clonotype was observed a handful of times. The chain has TRBV15 and TRBJ2-7, with D perhaps TRBD1 or TRBD2 (5 bases each). The tail of the sequence fits TRBJ2-1 better, so the J call may be wrong. The germline CDR1 and CDR2 sequences are LNHNV and YYDKDF (reference sequence). The CDR3 is made up of 15 amino acids. CDR3 sequence (DNA): TGTGCCACCAGCAGAGAGTGGGCTAGTGGGGGTGAGCAGTTCTTC. Translation: CATSREWASGGEQFF.

This clonotype was recorded at least ten times. The V gene is TRBV29-1, the J gene TRBJ2-7, with 7 bases fitting TRBD2. The CDR3 has 12 amino acids. J gave up 6 bases and V 4 bases, and 6 bases lay outside the gene matches. CDR1 and CDR2 from the germline V gene are SQVTM and ANQGSEA. This chain's CDR3 is CSVGKGGIEQYF. DNA of the CDR3: TGCAGCGTTGGCAAGGGAGGGATCGAGCAGTACTTC.

The chain combines TRBV30 with TRBJ2-2; possible D gene TRBD2, 5 bases. The CDR3 extends over 13 amino acids. In germline, CDR1 is GTSNPN, CDR2 SVGIG (reference sequence). Deletions cut 0 bases from V and 5 bases from J, with 7 bases between. The DNA of the CDR3 is TGTGCCTGGAGTGTACTAGGAACCGGGGAGCTGTTTTTT. It specifies CAWSVLGTGELFF.

This clonotype was recorded many times. The chain has TRBV7-6 and TRBJ2-2, with a weak D call TRBD2 (6 bases). Trimming left V 8 bases short and J 0 bases short, with 16 bases between. Germline loops: CDR1 SGHVS, CDR2 FNYEAQ. The CDR3 is 16 amino acids. This CDR3 is CASAIQGLTNTGELFF. CDR3 nucleotide sequence: TGTGCCAGCGCAATCCAGGGACTTACGAACACCGGGGAGCTGTTTTTT.

This clonotype was detected ten times or more. The rearrangement links TRBV15 to TRBJ2-2; 7 positions agree with TRBD1. J was trimmed by 8 bases and V by 4 bases; bases with no gene match: 13. CDR1 and CDR2 from the germline V gene are LNHNV and YYDKDF (reference sequence). The CDR3 runs to 16 residues. CDR3 in DNA: TGTGCCACCAGCATCACAGGGGCCCCCTTATCGGGGGAGCTGTTTTTT. This encodes CATSITGAPLSGELFF.

The J gene is TRBJ1-3, the V gene TRBV29-1; unclear D gene. The CDR3 is 13 amino acids. V was shortened by 0 bases and J by 7 bases, with 10 bases between the two germline ends. Germline loops: CDR1 SQVTM, CDR2 ANQGSEA. The DNA of the CDR3 is TGCAGCGTTGAAGATCGGGTCCGGAACACCATATATTTT. Protein: CSVEDRVRNTIYF. The full variable domain, with the rest looked up from reference TRBV29-1 and TRBJ1-3, is SAVISQKPSRDICQRGTSLTIQCQVDSQVTMMFWYRQQPGQSLTLIATANQGSEATYESGFVIDKFPISRPNLTFSTLTVSNMSPEDSSIYLCSVEDRVRNTIYFGEGSWLTVV.

At least ten counts were recorded for this clonotype. Sequence at one end of the junction differs from germline and may be a read error. This rearrangement joins TRBV5-1 to TRBJ2-5; 9 nucleotides agree with TRBD1. CDR1 and CDR2 (germline): SGHRS, YFSETQ. The CDR3 extends over 14 amino acids. Here the CDR3 reads CASSSGTGLETQYF. CDR3 DNA: TGTGCCAGCAGCTCCGGGACAGGGTTGGAGACCCAGTACTTC.

This rearrangement joins TRBV9 to TRBJ2-1; 7 positions match TRBD2. J lost 4 bases, V lost 6 bases, and 10 bases had no gene match. Per germline, CDR1 SGDLS and CDR2 YYNGEE. The CDR3 has 15 amino acids. CDR3 residues: CASTLLADNYNEQFF. In nucleotides, the CDR3 is TGTGCCAGCACCCTGCTAGCGGATAATTACAATGAGCAGTTCTTC.

V is TRBV4-3 and J is TRBJ2-7; no reliable D call. The ends were cut back, 3 bases at V and 0 bases at J, with 12 bases in the middle. The CDR3 extends over 15 amino acids. Germline V gene data show CDR1 as LGHNA and CDR2 as YSLEER. The chain's CDR3 is CASSHRAETSYEQYF. As DNA, the CDR3 is TGCGCCAGCAGCCACCGGGCAGAGACCTCCTACGAGCAGTACTTC.

The chain couples TRBV6-5 to TRBJ1-5; D not certain. The CDR3 totals 13 residues. CDR1 is MNHEY and CDR2 is SVGAGI in the germline V gene. V lost 6 bases and J 11 bases, leaving 17 bases between the germline ends. Written as DNA, the CDR3 is TGTGCCAGCAGCGCCGGGCGGGGAGAGACCCAGCATTTT. Encoded protein: CASSAGRGETQHF.

This clonotype was recorded many times. The chain recombines TRBV5-6 with TRBJ1-5; 10 positions agree with TRBD1. V dropped 2 bases and J dropped 6; count of bases not matched to a gene: 5. Germline V lookup: CDR1 SGHDT, CDR2 YYEEEE. CDR3 length: 15 amino acids. The DNA of the CDR3 is TGTGCCAGCAGCTTCGGGACAGGGGTTGCTCAGCCCCAGCATTTT. This encodes CASSFGTGVAQPQHF. The full variable domain, its missing parts supplied by reference TRBV5-6 and TRBJ1-5, is DAGVTQSPTHLIKTRGQQVTLRCSPKSGHDTVSWYQQALGQGPQFIFQYYEEEERQRGNFPDRFSGHQFPNYSSELNVNALLLGDSALYLCASSFGTGVAQPQHFGDGTRLSIL.

A word on this clonotype: With a much larger clone just one base away, this may be a read error. The CDR3 nucleotides read TGCAGTGCTAGAGGACGCCCCCTAGCGGCAATCTACGAGCAGTGCTTC. The encoded protein is CSARGRPLAAIYEQCF. J is TRBJ2-7 and V is TRBV20-1; TRBD2 matches at 7 bases. The CDR3 contains 16 residues. Germline loops: CDR1 DFQATT, CDR2 SNEGSKA (reference sequence).